These 20 T cell receptor beta chains share one sample of origin, sequenced in a study of blood T cell repertoires in COVID-19. Generated by immunoSEQ multiplex PCR, the TCRdb table keeps only in-frame clones and is missing some. The table lists a few hundred thousand clones, 80% to 95% of them singletons, with 0.86% in the top ten. Sequenced input: PBMCs or T cells enriched from blood (not recorded which). These TCRs come from a middle-aged woman who had been exposed to COVID-19.

This chain uses TRBV20-1 with TRBJ1-1; the D gene is possibly TRBD1 (6 bases). Per the germline V gene, CDR1 is DFQATT and CDR2 is SNEGSKA (reference sequence). The CDR3 contains 11 residues. The V end lost 7 bases, the J end lost 1 base, and 7 bases lay between the germline ends. The CDR3 sequence: CSVGQNTEAFF. CDR3 sequence (DNA): TGCAGTGTGGGACAGAACACTGAAGCTTTCTTT.

V gene TRBV24-1 combines with J gene TRBJ2-1; a possible D gene is TRBD1 (6 bases). Germline V gene data show CDR1 as KGHDR and CDR2 as SFDVKD. Trimming removed 1 base at V and 14 bases at J, with 11 bases between. The CDR3 length is 12 residues. CDR3 amino acids: CATSDFTGNKFF. CDR3 nucleotide sequence: TGTGCCACCAGTGATTTTACAGGGAACAAGTTCTTC.

The rearrangement links TRBV2 to TRBJ1-2; D might be TRBD1 (6 bases). CDR1 and CDR2 (germline): SNHLY, FYNNEI. The CDR3 length is 11 residues. The germline V and J ends were trimmed by 6 bases and 4 bases, with 6 bases remaining between them. The chain's CDR3 is CASRQGYGYTF. In DNA, the CDR3 is TGTGCCAGCAGACAGGGCTATGGCTACACCTTC.

The chain joins TRBV30 to TRBJ2-7; TRBD1 agrees at 10 bases. Germline V gives CDR1 GTSNPN, CDR2 SVGIG (reference sequence). The CDR3 covers 13 residues. J was trimmed by 4 bases and V by 1 base; bases with no gene match: 1. CDR3 sequence (DNA): TGTGCCTGGAGTGCGGGACAGGGGTACGAGCAGTACTTC. This sequence encodes CAWSAGQGYEQYF.

The chain is built from TRBV11-3 and TRBJ1-5, with TRBD1 as a possible D gene (5 bases). This CDR3 has 13 residues. CDR1 is SGHNT and CDR2 is YENEEA in the germline V gene. With 5 bases removed from V and 7 bases from J, the gap between germline ends came to 12 bases. The CDR3 spells CASSPGGDQPQHF. The CDR3, as DNA: TGTGCCAGCAGCCCCGGGGGGGACCAGCCCCAGCATTTT.

V gene TRBV3-1 (or the pseudogene TRBV3-2) combines with J gene TRBJ2-7; TRBD1 aligns across 9 bases. The CDR3 runs 15 residues. The ends lost 4 bases at V and 3 bases at J; junction bases unmatched: 7. Germline V gene sequence: CDR1 LGHDT, CDR2 YNNKEL (reference sequence). CDR3 loop: CASSLTGTGNYEQYF. The DNA of the CDR3 is TGTGCCAGCAGCCTCACCGGGACAGGGAACTACGAGCAGTACTTC.

The table lists this clone with a few counts. The chain has TRBV12-3 or TRBV12-4 and TRBJ1-1; tentative D call: TRBD1 (6 bases). Between the trimmed V and J ends, which lost 5 bases and 4 bases, there was a span of 11 bases. This CDR3 comprises 13 residues. The CDR3 sequence: CASSMLQGTEAFF. CDR3 nucleotide sequence: TGTGCCAGCAGTATGTTACAGGGCACTGAAGCTTTCTTT.

The V call is TRBV24-1, the J call TRBJ2-5, with 12 bases identical to TRBD2. The CDR3 is 15 amino acids. Germline-derived CDR1 and CDR2 are KGHDR and SFDVKD. Trimming cost V 7 bases and J 5 bases; bases outside gene matches: 7. In nucleotides, the CDR3 is TGTGCCACCAGCAGACTAGCGGGAGCCCGGGAGACCCAGTACTTC. Translation: CATSRLAGARETQYF.

V gene TRBV7-2 combines with J gene TRBJ2-7; a possible D gene is TRBD2 (6 bases). This CDR3 has 18 amino acids. V lost 0 bases, J lost 2 bases, and 20 bases lay in between. Germline V CDR1 and CDR2: SGHTA, FQGNSA. The CDR3 here is CASSLAGLLAGLTYEQYF. The CDR3 nucleotides read TGTGCCAGCAGCTTAGCCGGTTTATTGGCGGGGCTCACCTACGAGCAGTACTTC.

This chain uses TRBV1 with TRBJ2-5; the D call in the table, TRBD2, was not verified against the DNA. TRBV1 is a pseudogene segment. The CDR3 contains 17 residues. This chain's CDR3 is CTSRRPGGGPHMETQYF. The DNA of the CDR3 is TGCACCAGCAGAAGGCCTGGCGGGGGACCTCATATGGAGACCCAGTACTTC.

V usage is TRBV24-1 and J usage is TRBJ2-7; D unresolved. Germline lookup yields CDR1 KGHDR and CDR2 SFDVKD. V lost 3 bases and J 2 bases, leaving 10 bases between the germline ends. This CDR3 has 14 amino acids. In nucleotides, the CDR3 is TGTGCCACCAGTGATACGGAAAGCGCCTACGAGCAGTACTTC. As protein: CATSDTESAYEQYF.

The chain combines TRBV5-1 with TRBJ2-7, with D uncertain. Trimming cost V 4 bases and J 3 bases, with 8 bases left between them. There are 12 residues in the CDR3. Germline-derived CDR1 and CDR2 are SGHRS and YFSETQ. The CDR3 sequence: CASSATNYEQYF. Here the CDR3 DNA reads TGCGCCAGCAGCGCGACAAACTACGAGCAGTACTTC.

This clone appeared a few times. The rearrangement links TRBV7-3 to TRBJ1-3, with D perhaps TRBD1 (6 bases). V was pared by 1 base and J by 6 bases, with 10 bases between. CDR3 length: 14 residues. Germline CDR1 is SGHTA and CDR2 is FQGTGA. CDR3 amino acids: CASSLSPGENTIYF. CDR3 DNA: TGTGCCAGCAGCTTAAGTCCAGGGGAAAACACCATATATTTT.

The chain is built from TRBV7-3 and TRBJ1-6; possible D gene TRBD1, 5 bases. In germline, CDR1 is SGHTA, CDR2 FQGTGA. The CDR3 consists of 13 residues. V shed 5 bases and J shed 9 bases, with 11 bases lying between them. CDR3 in amino acids: CASSRGAGSPLHF. In DNA, the CDR3 is TGTGCCAGCAGCCGTGGGGCAGGTTCACCCCTCCACTTT.

This chain connects TRBV7-2 to TRBJ2-3, with D perhaps TRBD2 (5 bases). V was shortened by 2 bases and J by 4 bases, with 10 bases between the two germline ends. The germline CDR1 and CDR2 sequences are SGHTA and FQGNSA. The CDR3 totals 14 residues. As DNA, the CDR3 is TGTGCCAGCAGCTTAACACGAGCGGCAGATACGCAGTATTTT. It specifies CASSLTRAADTQYF.

V and J are TRBV6-5 and TRBJ2-2; D not certain. Germline V lookup: CDR1 MNHEY, CDR2 SVGAGI. Trimming removed 5 bases from V and 0 bases from J, with 4 bases in between. CDR3 size: 13 residues. Here the CDR3 reads CASSPANTGELFF. CDR3 DNA: TGTGCCAGCAGTCCGGCGAACACCGGGGAGCTGTTTTTT.

The V and J genes are TRBV15 and TRBJ2-3, with TRBD1 as a possible D gene (5 bases). V was pared by 6 bases and J by 2 bases, with 12 bases between. CDR1 and CDR2 (germline): LNHNV, YYDKDF (reference sequence). The length of the CDR3 is 14 residues. DNA for the CDR3: TGTGCCACCAGGAAGGGGCAGAACACAGATACGCAGTATTTT. It translates to CATRKGQNTDTQYF.

The chain carries TRBV27 and TRBJ1-1, with 7 positions matching TRBD1. CDR1 is MNHEY and CDR2 is SMNVEV in the germline V gene (reference sequence). The V and J ends lost 5 bases and 0 bases, in that order; junction bases with no gene match: 3. This CDR3 has 14 residues. The CDR3 region has the DNA TGTGCCAGCAGTAGGGGGCAGCTGAACACTGAAGCTTTCTTT. The encoded protein is CASSRGQLNTEAFF.

V and J are TRBV9 and TRBJ2-1; 8 positions agree with TRBD2. This CDR3 has 12 amino acids. Trimming at V came to 4 bases and at J to 10 bases, leaving 4 bases not matched to a gene. Germline V gene sequence: CDR1 SGDLS, CDR2 YYNGEE. The CDR3 DNA sequence: TGTGCCAGCAGCCCCTCGGGAGGGGAGCAGTTCTTC. This codes for CASSPSGGEQFF.

This sequence joins TRBV6-5 and TRBJ1-4; D possibly corresponds to TRBD1 (5 bases). V was trimmed by 0 bases and J by 8 bases, leaving 10 bases between them. The length of the CDR3 is 14 residues. The germline gives CDR1 MNHEY, CDR2 SVGAGI. The chain's CDR3 is CASSYSIGGEKLFF. DNA for the CDR3: TGTGCCAGCAGTTACTCGATTGGGGGGGAAAAACTGTTTTTT.